The TCR beta chain under discussion was sequenced for a study of tissue T cells after allogeneic stem cell transplantation. Study conclusions and caveats: This small cohort was clinically heterogeneous, and sampling depth was a limitation.

Of note for this clone: Its antigen is not identified. Any gene name here is a mouse gene name. From the germline J gene comes the end of the CDR3, since the read stops 1 residue before it.

Germline V gives CDR1 NSQYPW, CDR2 LRSPGD (reference sequence). The J segment lost 2 bases and the V segment lost 4 bases, leaving 2 bases of the junction unmatched. The length of the CDR3 is 15 residues. CDR3 sequences, V/J genes, frequencies and template counts came from survey-depth TCRbeta sequencing. TCRdb's table, derived via immunoSEQ multiplex PCR, lists solely in-frame clones and lacks some. Among approximately 45,000 clones, approximately 73% were seen once, and the ten largest hold around 0.52%. The source of this sequence is a pool of C57BL/6 mice in good health. Material for sequencing was sorted cells pooled from one or two spleens. The rearrangement links TRBV1 to TRBJ1-5; 10 bases agree with TRBD1. This CDR3 is CTCSGQGADNQAPLF. The part of the CDR3 DNA that was read is TGCACCTGCAGTGGACAGGGGGCCGACAACCAGGCTCCGCTT.